This T cell receptor (beta chain) appears in the sequencing data of a study of cytomegalovirus exposure and HLA in healthy donors (TCRdb year 2017). Broadly, across the study: An earlier analysis of several hundred of the donors reported 250 to 300 Gb of sequence data and around 120 million unique TCR beta sequences from about 200 million T cells. All discovery cohort repertoires had been generated on a single sequencing platform. An earlier analysis of approximately 500 of the donors applied high-throughput TCR beta sequencing to assess whether each TCR beta V gene segment acted as functional or pseudogenic. Among the roughly 400 genotyped donors, about 85% belonged to the genetic ancestry cluster associated with self-reported Caucasian donors. Rather than using new phenotypic data, the later analysis identified candidate immune exposures from TCR beta sequences and from how often those sequences occurred across donors. Using immunosequencing, the study profiled T cell repertoires from fewer than 850 subjects and related those repertoires to cytomegalovirus serostatus. Besides the first cohort of 666 subjects, a separate validation cohort made up of some 110 different subjects was used. Donor age, sex, ethnicity and CMV serostatus were collected together with the repertoire data. To predict cytomegalovirus infection status, the study brought together high-throughput TCR immunosequencing, statistical association of individual TCRs with disease status, and machine learning. To study patterns of TCR occurrence, a later analysis re-analyzed previously published TCR beta repertoires from 500 to 850 donors and added high-resolution HLA genotyping. Across about 370 genotyped donors of the cohort, an average of about 220,000 unique TCR beta nucleotide sequences per donor were sequenced, and approximately 17% of those sequences were non-productive. HLA typing included class I and class II loci at four-digit resolution. Several DR-DQ haplotypes were treated as single units for association and clustering because of strong linkage in the cohort. An early release covering some 640 HLA-typed donors comprised approximately 300 gigabases of sequencing data and 65 million to 100 million unique TCR sequences. The study aimed to test whether cataloging public T cell receptors could reveal signatures of past pathogen exposure. The number of donors typed differed by locus, with roughly 620-640 for A, B, C, DRB1 and DQB1, roughly 520 for DQA1, 600 to 610 for DPA1, and some 440 for DPB1. A later genetic analysis used genome-wide SNP genotypes for about 65% of the roughly 700 donors, treating that subset as a discovery cohort.

To prepare the library, the immunoSEQ multiplex PCR assay was applied. For the multiplex PCR, a mixture combining 60 forward primers for TCR Vbeta segments and 13 reverse primers for TCR Jbeta segments was used. A multiplex PCR assay on genomic DNA amplified the CDR3 region of rearranged TCR beta genes. The Illumina HiSeq System was used to sequence the amplified TCR beta libraries as 87-base-pair reads. The study's processing was this. A later analysis tallied around 80 million unique TCR beta chains across the 666 repertoires, and approximately 11 million of those chains were shared by two or more donors. Raw reads were error-corrected and collapsed into unique sequences with a nearest-neighbor algorithm that merged closely related sequences to remove PCR and sequencing errors. CDR3 sequences were aligned to IMGT reference sequences to assign V, D and J gene segments. For a sequence to be retained, at least a six-nucleotide match to both a V gene segment and a J gene segment was required. A rearrangement was called productive if the CDR3 had no stop codons and remained in frame with V and J, and every other rearrangement was called non-productive. Following IMGT convention, CDR3 was defined as the stretch from the second conserved V-encoded cysteine up to the conserved J-encoded phenylalanine. Sequences without an unambiguous match to a single V gene segment were excluded from the earlier analysis of 450 to 650 of the donors. An earlier analysis of over 450 of the donors classified V segments as functional when productive rearrangements were above 56.7% and as segregating when the standard deviation between donors was above 5%. A statistical classification framework was built for diagnosing cytomegalovirus status from the catalog of TCR beta chain sequences. V and J gene assignment, in a later analysis, came from comparing TCR nucleotide sequences with IMGT/GENE-DB human TR gene sequences. The TCRdist pipeline was used in a later analysis to assign CDR3 sequences and most-parsimonious VDJ recombination scenarios. In a later analysis, every TCR beta chain was defined by the combination of its CDR3 amino acid sequence and its V-gene family, and reads without a unique V-gene family were dropped. To address suspected cross-contamination and a sequencing artifact, a later analysis removed under 600 highly shared, low-generation-probability nucleotide sequences. For each public chain, a later analysis derived a clonal expansion index from normalized ranks of inferred template counts within each repertoire. A later analysis computed generation probabilities with a VDJ recombination model fitted to out-of-frame rearrangements, and checked the results against IGoR. In a later analysis, hypergeometric tests were used to score TCR-TCR, TCR-HLA and TCR-CMV co-occurrence, with a repertoire-size bias correction applied to TCR pairs. In a later analysis, false discovery rates were estimated by permuting HLA or CMV assignments 20 times. In a later analysis, co-occurring TCRs were grouped with DBSCAN, and TCRdist sequence similarity was added when clustering was performed within HLA-allele-positive subsets. Repertoires with fewer than 30,000 or more than 120,000 public chains were left out of co-occurrence clustering, as were several repertoires with anomalous nucleotide sharing. TCRdb took over this immuneACCESS table, retaining in-frame rearrangements with V and J assigned. Such tables are incomplete; in checked studies, under half of the missing clones stem from an unresolved V gene, and the remainder is unexplained. That table supplies the V and J calls and clone size; D and trimming were determined from the DNA. A total of about 130,000 clones appear in this sample, over 75% of them only once. Together, the top ten hold about 3.9% of the sample.

General findings and caveats noted by the study authors: In a later analysis, TCR association rates were found to vary across HLA loci, with the most associated TCRs seen for DRB1 alleles and the fewest for HLA-C alleles. In the study, 164 TCR beta chains were listed as associated with cytomegalovirus. The cohort was sequenced for TCR beta chains only, and without alpha or paired-chain data the features that could be detected were limited. A further reported finding was that TCR beta sequences accurately predicted the HLA-A and HLA-B alleles for most subjects in the first cohort. Most TCR sequences were observed very rarely across donors, whereas some public TCRs were present in many individuals. A later analysis found that most CMV-associated TCR beta chains appeared HLA-restricted, with HLA associations seemingly driven largely by CMV exposure. Broadly in line with IMGT annotations, most TCR beta V segments showed up in productive rearrangements about 90% or about 30% of the time in an earlier analysis of several hundred of the donors. In vitro tests confirmed that a few of the cytomegalovirus-associated TCR beta chains recognize cytomegalovirus antigens. Strong co-occurrence of HLA alleles, especially DR and DQ, made assigning TCR associations to individual alleles difficult. At a false discovery rate of 0.05, a later analysis linked 15,000 to 20,000 TCR beta sequences to specific HLA alleles. In a later genetic analysis, fewer N-insertions in productive TCRs were reported among donors in an Asian-associated ancestry cluster than the approximately 710-donor mean. According to the authors, the approach could potentially be generalized to other disease states and immunological phenotypes. The classifier was reported to diagnose cytomegalovirus status with high specificity and sensitivity in both the original and validation cohorts. In a later analysis, HLA-associated TCR beta chains were found to be more clonally expanded and to have lower generation probabilities than equally common non-associated chains. Because counts were too low, approximately 15 rarely observed V segments, including chromosome 9 orphons, were excluded from the earlier analysis of a few hundred of the donors. A later analysis reported that several top co-occurrence clusters appeared linked to parvovirus B19, influenza, CMV and Epstein-Barr virus. Some IMGT-functional V segments, including TRBV6-2 and TRBV6-3, could not be distinguished by the 87-base-pair reads and were therefore excluded. The sequencing pipeline was judged likely to have produced a cluster of highly shared sequence variants as a technical artifact. Because some donors lacked HLA typing at each locus, the association tests relied only on the typed subset. The presence/absence analyses assumed that sequencing depth was roughly uniform across donors, and that assumption may not be true. Correlated functional status among segregating V segments might reflect linkage disequilibrium, but an unknown experimental factor could not be ruled out. For the cohort, immune exposure information was limited to CMV serostatus. An association between a missense DCLRE1C variant and V-gene and J-gene trimming of TCR beta chains was found in a later genetic analysis and replicated in an independent cohort.

Spanning cysteine to phenylalanine, the CDR3 consists of 14 amino acids. Just the 42-base CDR3 DNA is kept, in frame starting at base 1. Trimming at the junction amounts to 4 bases on V and 6 bases on J, and the germline ends lie 16 bases apart. CDR1 and CDR2 are drawn from the germline V gene: KGHSH, LQKENI. This clone is a singleton in its sample. Its target antigen remains unknown. The input lacks base qualities; no much larger clone sits a single base away. The cohort comprised 670 or so healthy bone marrow donors. At the time of sampling, all cohort members were nominally healthy, though unrecorded immune exposures were likely present. The donor was CMV seropositive and was included in the group of 300 or so seropositive cohort members. A peripheral blood sample was provided by each donor, and peripheral blood mononuclear cells were used for TCR beta sequencing. Genomic DNA extraction from the blood cell samples was performed with the Qiagen DNeasy Blood Extraction Kit.

This sequence originates from a man aged 18 to 29 in good health and CMV-seropositive. The V gene is TRBV18 and the J gene is TRBJ2-7, with a tentative D gene TRBD2 over 5 matching bases. Sequenced material: PBMCs. CDR3 loop: CASSQPPGKTEQYF. The bases read TGTGCCAGCTCACAGCCCCCCGGGAAAACCGAGCAGTACTTC.